This T cell receptor (beta chain) was identified in a study of T cell responses to AZD1222 COVID-19 vaccine. Assay used: immunoSEQ multiplex PCR; TCRdb lists only in-frame clones, some missing. The profile shows about 120,000 clones, 75% to 95% of them singletons. V was pared by 8 bases and J by 0 bases, with 3 bases of the junction left unmatched. The length of the CDR3 is 14 residues. The germline CDR1 and CDR2 sequences are MNHEY and SVGAGI. This chain links TRBV6-5 with TRBJ1-3; TRBD1 matches 8 bases. The specimen was peripheral blood, collected 28 days after the second dose of the MenACWY control vaccine. The TCR sequence derives from an adult who received the MenACWY meningococcal vaccine as a control. For the CDR3, the DNA is TGTGCCAGCGGGCAGGGGGCCTCTGGAAACACCATATATTTT. This sequence encodes CASGQGASGNTIYF.